Each of the 17 T cell receptor beta chains below was sequenced from the same sample in a study of cytomegalovirus exposure and HLA in healthy donors. 13 Jbeta primers and 60 Vbeta primers were used for the PCR. This table comes from immunoSEQ multiplex PCR, and its TCRdb copy is limited to in-frame clones, with some not included. The sample yields over 200,000 clones, around 73% seen once. The sequenced sample consisted of PBMCs. These receptor sequences come from a male donor in good health and CMV-seronegative.

The chain is built from TRBV6-1 and TRBJ1-5; 8 bases fit TRBD1. V lost 0 bases, J lost 9 bases, and 7 bases stayed unmatched. The CDR3 contains 15 residues. Germline assignment: CDR1 MNHNS and CDR2 SASEGT. The CDR3 reads CASSEARQGPGPQHF. CDR3 nucleotide sequence: TGTGCCAGCAGTGAAGCCCGACAGGGGCCAGGGCCCCAGCATTTT.

The gene calls are TRBV2 and TRBJ2-2; tentatively, D is TRBD2 (7 bases). Germline V gives CDR1 SNHLY, CDR2 FYNNEI. The length of the CDR3 is 16 residues. The V and J ends lost 3 bases and 4 bases respectively, with 15 bases between them. The CDR3 nucleotides are TGTGCCAGCAGTGAGAGGGGGAGGGACGGCACCGGGGAGCTGTTTTTT. This translates into CASSERGRDGTGELFF. The full variable domain, rest sourced from reference TRBV2 and TRBJ2-2, is EPEVTQTPSHQVTQMGQEVILRCVPISNHLYFYWYRQILGQKVEFLVSFYNNEISEKSEIFDDQFSVERPDGSNFTLKIRSTKLEDSAMYFCASSERGRDGTGELFFGEGSRLTVL.

The rearrangement uses TRBV2 and TRBJ2-7, with 9 nucleotides matching TRBD2. The V segment lost 2 bases and the J segment 4 bases; nucleotides outside the gene matches: 6. The CDR3 loop spans 15 amino acids. In germline, CDR1 is SNHLY, CDR2 FYNNEI. The chain's CDR3 is CASSEKVAGDYEQYF. CDR3 sequence (DNA): TGTGCCAGCAGTGAAAAGGTAGCGGGAGATTACGAGCAGTACTTC.

The chain is built from TRBV6-6 and TRBJ1-2, with TRBD1 matching over 9 bases. The length of the CDR3 is 13 residues. V shed 4 bases and J 4 bases; nucleotides not matched to a gene: 1. Germline loops: CDR1 MNHNY, CDR2 SVGAGI (reference sequence). The CDR3 loop is CASSSQGAYGYTF. CDR3 in DNA: TGTGCCAGCAGTTCACAGGGGGCCTATGGCTACACCTTC.

The chain combines TRBV29-1 with TRBJ2-2; 9 bases match TRBD1. The CDR3 runs 13 residues. V trimming: 5 bases; J trimming: 7 bases; junction bases outside the gene matches: 5. Germline V gene lookup returns CDR1 SQVTM and CDR2 ANQGSEA. The CDR3 spells CSVNRGRSGELFF. CDR3 coding DNA: TGCAGCGTTAACAGGGGGCGAAGCGGGGAGCTGTTTTTT.

The chain's CDR3 is CASSAIRTALNYGYTF. CDR3 nucleotide sequence: TGTGCCAGCAGCGCCATAAGGACAGCTCTTAACTATGGCTACACCTTC. The chain has TRBV9 and TRBJ1-2; D is possibly TRBD1 (6 bases). The CDR3 spans 16 residues. Germline CDR1 and CDR2: SGDLS and YYNGEE. Trimming stripped 3 bases from V and 1 base from J, with 16 bases between. The whole variable domain, filled in from reference TRBV9 and TRBJ1-2, reads DSGVTQTPKHLITATGQRVTLRCSPRSGDLSVYWYQQSLDQGLQFLIQYYNGEERAKGNILERFSAQQFPDLHSELNLSSLELGDSALYFCASSAIRTALNYGYTFGSGTRLTVV.

This clone was counted only a few times. The chain uses TRBV2 and TRBJ2-3; 13 bases are a match to TRBD2. This CDR3 contains 13 residues. Germline V gives CDR1 SNHLY, CDR2 FYNNEI. V was clipped by 8 bases and J by 4 bases; unmatched bases: 0. CDR3 protein: CASGLAGADTQYF. CDR3 in DNA: TGTGCCAGCGGACTAGCGGGAGCAGATACGCAGTATTTT.

In its sample, this clone was seen once. The V and J genes are TRBV6-1 and TRBJ2-7; D gene uncertain. Germline V gene lookup returns CDR1 MNHNS and CDR2 SASEGT. Trimming pared 2 bases from V and 5 bases from J, leaving 13 bases between. This CDR3 has 14 amino acids. The CDR3 sequence is CASSELRSSHEQYF. In DNA form, the CDR3 reads TGTGCCAGCAGTGAACTCAGGTCTTCGCACGAGCAGTACTTC.

The chain is built from TRBV2 and TRBJ2-1, with TRBD2 identical over 7 bases. The CDR3 is made up of 14 amino acids. J was trimmed by 4 bases and V by 6 bases; bases with no gene match: 6. CDR1 and CDR2 from the germline V gene are SNHLY and FYNNEI. This CDR3 reads CASRAGTIYNEQFF. The DNA for the CDR3 is TGTGCCAGCAGAGCCGGGACTATATACAATGAGCAGTTCTTC.

This rearrangement joins TRBV29-1 to TRBJ2-1; D might be TRBD2 (6 bases). This CDR3 has 11 amino acids. V was trimmed by 4 bases and J by 14 bases, leaving 15 bases between them. Germline V lookup: CDR1 SQVTM, CDR2 ANQGSEA. CDR3 amino acids: CSVVSSGLEFF. In DNA form, the CDR3 reads TGCAGCGTTGTATCCAGCGGGTTGGAGTTCTTC.

This chain joins TRBV6-6 and TRBJ1-2; 9 bases are a match to TRBD1. The CDR3 is 13 amino acids. The germline V gene encodes CDR1 MNHNY and CDR2 SVGAGI (reference sequence). J was trimmed by 6 bases and V by 5 bases; bases with no gene match: 4. DNA of the CDR3: TGTGCCAGCAGTCGACAGGGGGTTGATGGCTACACCTTC. Translated, it gives CASSRQGVDGYTF.

CDR3 loop: CASSSTAGSNQPQHF. The CDR3 DNA sequence: TGTGCCAGCAGCTCTACTGCTGGTAGCAATCAGCCCCAGCATTTT. The gene calls are TRBV5-5 and TRBJ1-5; D call uncertain. CDR1 SGHKS and CDR2 YYEKEE come from the germline V gene (reference sequence). Trimming took off 3 bases at V and 0 bases at J, with 10 bases between the two ends. The CDR3 runs 15 residues.

This sequence joins TRBV6-5 and TRBJ1-6; 8 positions agree with TRBD1. Germline CDR1 is MNHEY and CDR2 is SVGAGI. The CDR3 consists of 15 residues. V shed 6 bases, J shed 7 bases, and the junction held 8 bases outside the gene matches. The CDR3 DNA reads as TGTGCCAGCAGCCGGACAGGGAAAAACAATTCACCCCTCCACTTT. Translating it yields CASSRTGKNNSPLHF.

V is TRBV19 and J is TRBJ2-7; 10 nucleotides agree with TRBD1. Losses at the gene ends were 8 bases for V and 2 bases for J; bases not matched to a gene: 3. The CDR3 is made up of 13 amino acids. Germline V gives CDR1 LNHDA, CDR2 SQIVND (reference sequence). CDR3 region: CASGTGAAYEQYF. Written as DNA, the CDR3 is TGTGCCAGTGGGACAGGGGCTGCCTACGAGCAGTACTTC.

J is TRBJ1-2 and V is TRBV2; D perhaps matches TRBD1 (6 bases). The germline V and J ends were trimmed by 6 bases and 4 bases, with 15 bases remaining between them. The CDR3 loop spans 14 amino acids. Germline-derived CDR1 and CDR2 are SNHLY and FYNNEI. CDR3 amino acids: CASRPGQTIYGYTF. The CDR3 nucleotides are TGTGCCAGCAGGCCGGGACAAACTATCTATGGCTACACCTTC.

V gene TRBV19 combines with J gene TRBJ2-1; possibly TRBD1 for D (6 bases). There are 13 residues in the CDR3. Trimming removed 7 bases from V and 5 bases from J, with 12 bases in between. The germline V gene has CDR1 LNHDA and CDR2 SQIVND (reference sequence). CDR3 in amino acids: CASKTGTNNEQFF. The CDR3 nucleotides read TGTGCCAGTAAGACAGGTACAAACAATGAGCAGTTCTTC.

Remarks on this clone: A read error may be the cause here, since a much bigger clone is one base away. V is TRBV7-3 and J is TRBJ2-1, with 9 bases identical to TRBD2. The CDR3 totals 16 residues. Germline values: CDR1 SGHTA, CDR2 FQGTGA. V was clipped by 2 bases and J by 1 base; unmatched bases: 3. DNA of the CDR3: TGTGCCAGCAGCTTATTGGCGGGAGGGTCCTACAATGAGCAGTTCTTC. Translating it yields CASSLLAGGSYNEQFF.